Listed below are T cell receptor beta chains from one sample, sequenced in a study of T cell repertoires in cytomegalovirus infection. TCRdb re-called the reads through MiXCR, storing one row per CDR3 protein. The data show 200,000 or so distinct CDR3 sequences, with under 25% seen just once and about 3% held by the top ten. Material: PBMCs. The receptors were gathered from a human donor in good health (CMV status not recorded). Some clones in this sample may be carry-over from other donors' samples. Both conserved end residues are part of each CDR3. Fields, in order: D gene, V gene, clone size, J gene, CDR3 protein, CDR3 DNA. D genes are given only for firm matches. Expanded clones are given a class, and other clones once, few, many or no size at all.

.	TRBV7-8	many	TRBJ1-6	CASSGGRGENSPLHF	TGTGCCAGCAGCGGGGGGAGAGGGGAAAATTCACCCCTCCACTTT
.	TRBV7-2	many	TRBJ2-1	CASSLGKSSEQFF	TGTGCCAGCAGCCTCGGAAAGAGTTCTGAGCAGTTCTTC
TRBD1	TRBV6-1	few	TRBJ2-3	CAIRTGGPDTQYF	TGTGCCATCAGGACAGGGGGCCCAGATACGCAGTATTTT
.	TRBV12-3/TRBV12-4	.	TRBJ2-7	CASSLQGPYEQYF	TGTGCCAGCAGTTTGCAGGGCCCCTACGAGCAGTACTTC
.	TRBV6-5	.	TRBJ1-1	CASSYVGANFRTEAFF	TGTGCCAGCAGTTACGTAGGGGCCAATTTCCGGACTGAAGCTTTCTTT
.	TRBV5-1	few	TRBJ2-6	CASSLGTLSSGANVLTF	TGCGCCAGCAGCTTGGGAACCTTGAGCTCTGGGGCCAACGTCCTGACTTTC
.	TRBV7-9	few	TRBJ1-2	CASSLRHSGLEHGYTF	TGTGCCAGCAGCTTACGACACAGTGGCTTGGAGCATGGCTACACCTTC
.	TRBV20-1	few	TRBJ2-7	CSARVYGKSKTSSSYEQYF	TGCAGTGCTAGAGTTTACGGAAAGTCCAAGACATCTAGCTCCTACGAGCAGTACTTC
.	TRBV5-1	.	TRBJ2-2	CASSWTTGNTGELFF	TGCGCCAGCAGCTGGACAACAGGGAACACCGGGGAGCTGTTTTTT
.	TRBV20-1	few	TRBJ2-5	CSARDQQTRGTQYF	TGCAGTGCTAGAGATCAGCAGACTCGTGGGACCCAGTACTTC
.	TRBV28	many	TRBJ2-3	CASRVGGTTDTQYF	TGTGCCAGCAGGGTCGGCGGGACCACAGATACGCAGTATTTT
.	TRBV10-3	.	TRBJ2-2	CAISDPRESTGELFF	TGTGCCATCAGTGATCCCAGGGAGAGCACCGGGGAGCTGTTTTTT
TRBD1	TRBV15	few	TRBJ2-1	CATSGQTGGGWEQFF	TGTGCCACCAGCGGCCAGACAGGGGGAGGATGGGAGCAGTTCTTC
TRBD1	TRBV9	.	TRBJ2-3	CASSAYDRASTDTQYF	TGTGCCAGCAGCGCTTACGACAGGGCTAGCACAGATACGCAGTATTTT
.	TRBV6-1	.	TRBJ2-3	CASRASWDIANTQYF	TGTGCCAGCAGGGCCTCTTGGGACATCGCAAATACGCAGTATTTT
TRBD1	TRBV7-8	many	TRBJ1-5	CASSLGRGPNQPQHF	TGTGCCAGCAGCTTAGGAAGGGGGCCAAATCAGCCCCAGCATTTT
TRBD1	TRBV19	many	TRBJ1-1	CATEQQAGTGSAEAFF	TGTGCCACCGAACAACAAGCCGGGACAGGGAGCGCTGAAGCTTTCTTT
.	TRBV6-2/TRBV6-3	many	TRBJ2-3	CASSYVERSPGDTQYF	TGTGCCAGCAGTTACGTCGAGCGGTCCCCAGGCGATACGCAGTATTTT
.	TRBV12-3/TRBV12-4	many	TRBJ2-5	CASSLRGLQETQYF	TGTGCCAGCAGTTTACGAGGCCTCCAAGAGACCCAGTACTTC
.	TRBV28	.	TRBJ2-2	CASTSAGTRNTGELFF	TGTGCCAGCACTTCCGCCGGGACTCGGAACACCGGGGAGCTGTTTTTT
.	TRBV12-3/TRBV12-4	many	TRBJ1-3	CASSYRSSGNTIYF	TGTGCCAGCAGTTATCGATCCTCTGGAAACACCATATATTTT
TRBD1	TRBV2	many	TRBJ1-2	CASSESNRGYGYTF	TGTGCCAGCAGTGAGAGTAACAGGGGCTATGGCTACACCTTC
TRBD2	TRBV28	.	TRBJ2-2	CASSLLAAGTGELFF	TGTGCCAGCAGTTTACTAGCGGCGGGCACCGGGGAGCTGTTTTTT
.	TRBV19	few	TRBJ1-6	CASSLQHNSPLHF	TGTGCCAGTAGTTTACAGCACAATTCACCCCTCCACTTT
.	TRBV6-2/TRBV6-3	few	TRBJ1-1	CASSPGDRLNTEAFF	TGTGCCAGCAGTCCGGGGGACCGCTTGAACACTGAAGCTTTCTTT
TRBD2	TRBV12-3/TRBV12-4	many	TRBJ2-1	CASDNSGRAPINEQFF	TGTGCCAGCGATAACTCCGGGAGGGCCCCGATCAATGAGCAGTTCTTC
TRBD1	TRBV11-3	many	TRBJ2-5	CASSWGQGPETQYF	TGTGCCAGCAGCTGGGGACAGGGGCCAGAGACCCAGTACTTC
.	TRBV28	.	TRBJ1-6	CASARDALAPLHF	TGTGCCAGTGCCAGGGACGCTCTCGCACCCCTCCACTTT
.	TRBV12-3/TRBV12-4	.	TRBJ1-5	CASSQGQPGDQPQHF	TGTGCCAGCAGTCAAGGACAGCCGGGGGATCAGCCCCAGCATTTT
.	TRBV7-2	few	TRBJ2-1	CASSSVDEQFF	TGTGCCAGCAGCTCCGTGGATGAGCAGTTCTTC
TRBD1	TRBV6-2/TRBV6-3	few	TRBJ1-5	CASSGITGGPASNQPQHF	TGTGCCAGCAGTGGGATCACAGGGGGCCCAGCGAGCAATCAGCCCCAGCATTTT
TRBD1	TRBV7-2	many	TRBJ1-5	CASRPGQERNQPQHF	TGTGCCAGCAGACCCGGACAGGAAAGGAATCAGCCCCAGCATTTT
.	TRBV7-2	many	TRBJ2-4	CASSFAEENIQYF	TGTGCCAGCAGCTTTGCAGAAGAAAACATTCAGTACTTC
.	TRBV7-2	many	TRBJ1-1	CASSAHLGTLRPEAFF	TGTGCCAGCAGCGCTCACTTGGGGACCCTCCGGCCTGAAGCTTTCTTT
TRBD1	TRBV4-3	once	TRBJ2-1	CASSQDLTGARNEQFF	TGCGCCAGCAGCCAAGATTTGACAGGGGCTAGGAATGAGCAGTTCTTC
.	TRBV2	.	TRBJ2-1	CASLVPRSSYNEQFF	TGTGCCAGCCTCGTCCCTCGGAGCTCCTACAATGAGCAGTTCTTC
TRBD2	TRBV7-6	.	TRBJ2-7	CASSLGASGTTGEQYF	TGTGCCAGCAGCTTAGGTGCTAGCGGGACCACGGGAGAGCAGTACTTC
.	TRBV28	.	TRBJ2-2	CASTYGTPTGELFF	TGTGCCAGCACTTACGGGACACCGACCGGGGAGCTGTTTTTT
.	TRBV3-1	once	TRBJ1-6	CASSQGTFNNSPLHF	TGTGCCAGCAGCCAAGGGACATTCAATAATTCACCCCTCCACTTT
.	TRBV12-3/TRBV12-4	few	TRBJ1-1	CASSFAGRVTEAFF	TGTGCCAGCAGTTTCGCCGGGAGGGTCACTGAAGCTTTCTTT
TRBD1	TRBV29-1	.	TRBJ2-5	CSVESPGGWGETQYF	TGCAGCGTCGAAAGCCCAGGGGGCTGGGGTGAGACCCAGTACTTC
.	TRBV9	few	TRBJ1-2	CASSVNPSPEGYTF	TGTGCCAGCAGCGTAAACCCGAGCCCGGAGGGCTACACCTTC
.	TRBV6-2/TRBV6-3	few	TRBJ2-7	CASSYGDDTTYEQYF	TGTGCCAGCAGTTACGGGGACGATACCACCTACGAGCAGTACTTC
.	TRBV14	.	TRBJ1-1	CASSPPGQGAEAFF	TGTGCCAGCAGCCCCCCAGGGCAGGGCGCTGAAGCTTTCTTT
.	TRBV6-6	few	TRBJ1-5	CASRPGPYDGPQHF	TGTGCCAGCAGACCTGGGCCCTACGACGGGCCCCAGCATTTT
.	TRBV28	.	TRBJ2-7	CASRTGSAEQYF	TGTGCCAGCAGAACAGGGAGTGCCGAGCAGTACTTC
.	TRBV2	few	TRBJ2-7	CASSGAGRDEQYF	TGTGCCAGCAGTGGGGCAGGGCGCGACGAGCAGTACTTC
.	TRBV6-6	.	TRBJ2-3	CASSYYLGGGTDTHYF	TGTGCCAGCAGTTACTATCTTGGGGGAGGCACAGATACGCATTATTTT
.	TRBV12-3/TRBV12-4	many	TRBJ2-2	CASRQASRGLNTGELFF	TGTGCCAGCAGGCAGGCGTCACGGGGCCTTAACACCGGGGAGCTGTTTTTT
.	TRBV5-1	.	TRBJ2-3	CASSFVSQMVVGPGGDTQYF	TGCGCCAGCAGCTTCGTATCCCAAATGGTAGTGGGTCCTGGAGGGGATACGCAGTATTTT
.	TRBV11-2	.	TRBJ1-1	CASSLDRTIMNTEAFF	TGTGCCAGCAGCTTGGACAGAACCATAATGAACACTGAAGCTTTCTTT
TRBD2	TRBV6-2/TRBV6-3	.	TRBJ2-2	CASSYGTSGRGPGELFF	TGTGCCAGCAGTTACGGGACTAGCGGAAGAGGTCCCGGGGAGCTGTTTTTT
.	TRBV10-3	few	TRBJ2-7	CATRKSDSYEQYF	TGTGCCACCAGGAAGTCTGACTCCTACGAGCAGTACTTC
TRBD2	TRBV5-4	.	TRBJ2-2	CASSGPGLATGELFF	TGTGCCAGCAGCGGACCGGGACTAGCGACCGGGGAGCTGTTTTTT
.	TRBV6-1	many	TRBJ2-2	CASRSTGFRGTGELFF	TGTGCCAGCAGAAGTACAGGGTTTCGAGGAACCGGGGAGCTGTTTTTT